This TCR beta chain was recorded in a study of technical replicates of blood from a handful of donors. Profiling relied on immunoSEQ multiplex PCR, and the TCRdb table lists in-frame clones only, not all of them. The sample contains roughly 48,000 clones, around 90% of which appear only once. The germline V gene encodes CDR1 MGHRA and CDR2 YSYEKL. V was clipped by 4 bases and J by 3 bases, with 12 bases between them. This CDR3 is built from 14 residues. The source material was PBMCs. V gene TRBV4-1 combines with J gene TRBJ2-5; the D gene is possibly TRBD2 (6 bases). The TCR was taken from a human donor in good health. Some clones in this sample may be carry-over from other donors' samples. CDR3 loop: CASSRYGGEETQYF. The DNA of the CDR3 is TGCGCCAGCAGCCGCTACGGGGGTGAAGAGACCCAGTACTTC.